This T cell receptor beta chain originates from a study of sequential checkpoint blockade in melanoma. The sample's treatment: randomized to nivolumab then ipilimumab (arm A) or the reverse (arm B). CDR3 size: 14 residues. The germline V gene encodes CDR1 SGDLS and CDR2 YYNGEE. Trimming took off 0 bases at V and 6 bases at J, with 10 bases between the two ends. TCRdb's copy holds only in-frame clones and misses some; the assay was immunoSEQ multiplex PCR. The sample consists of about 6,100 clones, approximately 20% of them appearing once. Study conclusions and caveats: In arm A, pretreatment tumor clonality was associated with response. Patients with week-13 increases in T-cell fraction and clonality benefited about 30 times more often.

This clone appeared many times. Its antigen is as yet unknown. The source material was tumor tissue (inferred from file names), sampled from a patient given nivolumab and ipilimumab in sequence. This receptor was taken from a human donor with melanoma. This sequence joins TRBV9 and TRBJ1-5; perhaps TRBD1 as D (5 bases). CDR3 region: CASSVGGGLQPQHF. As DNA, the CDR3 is TGTGCCAGCAGCGTAGGCGGGGGACTTCAGCCCCAGCATTTT.